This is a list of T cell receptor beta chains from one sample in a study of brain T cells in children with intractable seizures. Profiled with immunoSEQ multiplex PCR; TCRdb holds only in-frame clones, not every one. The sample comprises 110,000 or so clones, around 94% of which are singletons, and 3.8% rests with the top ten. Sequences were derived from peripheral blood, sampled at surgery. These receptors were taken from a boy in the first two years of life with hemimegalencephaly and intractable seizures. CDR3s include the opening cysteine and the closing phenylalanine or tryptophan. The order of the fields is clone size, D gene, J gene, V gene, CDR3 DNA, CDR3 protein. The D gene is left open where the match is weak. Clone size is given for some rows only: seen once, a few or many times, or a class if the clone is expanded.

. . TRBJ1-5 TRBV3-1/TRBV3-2 TGTGCCAGCAGCCGGGGGCAGGGCAATCAGCCCCAGCATTTT CASSRGQGNQPQHF
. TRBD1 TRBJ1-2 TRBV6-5 TGTGCCAGCAGTTACACCCGGACAGGTTTTGGCTACACCTTC CASSYTRTGFGYTF
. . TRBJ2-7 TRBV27 TGTGCCAGCAGTTTCCCCGGGGCGGTAGAGCAGTACTTC CASSFPGAVEQYF
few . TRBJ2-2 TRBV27 TGTGCCAGCAGTTTAAGACCTCGGGGCACCGGGGAGCTGTTTTTT CASSLRPRGTGELFF
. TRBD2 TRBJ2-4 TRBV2 TGTGCCAGCAGTGAAGCGCATGGGACTAGTGAGGGGGAATACTTC CASSEAHGTSEGEYF
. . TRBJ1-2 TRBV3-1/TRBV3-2 TGTGCCAGCAGCCAAGGGGGGGGGCCAACCTACTATGGCTACACCTTC CASSQGGGPTYYGYTF
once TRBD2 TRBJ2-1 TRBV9 TGTGCCAGCAGCGTAGCGGCGGGAGGGGACAATGAGCAGTTCTTC CASSVAAGGDNEQFF
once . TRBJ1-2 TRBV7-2 TGTGCCAGCAGCTTAGGGAGGGATAACTATGGCTACACCTTC CASSLGRDNYGYTF
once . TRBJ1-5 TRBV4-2 TGTGCCAGCAGCCAAGAAGGACAGTCTAATCAGCCCCAGCATTTT CASSQEGQSNQPQHF
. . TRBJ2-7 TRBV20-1 TGCAGTGCTGTCTTCCGAAGGGAGCAGTACTTC CSAVFRREQYF
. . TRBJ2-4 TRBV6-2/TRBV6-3 TGTGCCAGCAGTTACTCGTGGGACGTCCCCAAAAACATTCAGTACTTC CASSYSWDVPKNIQYF
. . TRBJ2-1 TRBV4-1 TGCGCCAGCAGCCTCCCACGAATGGGGGAGGTATCCTACAATGAGCAGTTCTTC CASSLPRMGEVSYNEQFF
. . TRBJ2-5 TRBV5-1 TGCGCCAGCAGCTTGCGACTGGGGGCAGGGGGGCTCCAAGAGACCCAGTACTTC CASSLRLGAGGLQETQYF
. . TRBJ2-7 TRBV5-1 TGCGCCAGCAGCTTGGTGTCAGATGTCGGCTACGAGCAGTACTTC CASSLVSDVGYEQYF
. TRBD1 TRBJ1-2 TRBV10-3 TGTGCCATCAGCGAGCCCCGGGACAGGGGGTATGGCTACACCTTC CAISEPRDRGYGYTF
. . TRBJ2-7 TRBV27 TGTGCCAGCAGTTTTATCGACAGGCTGGGCGAGCAGTACTTC CASSFIDRLGEQYF
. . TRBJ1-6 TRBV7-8 TGTGCCAGCAGCGGGGACCTCTATAATTCACCCCTCCACTTT CASSGDLYNSPLHF
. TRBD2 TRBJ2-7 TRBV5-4 TGTGCCAGCAGCTCTGGGGCGGGAGGCCTCACCTACGAGCAGTACTTC CASSSGAGGLTYEQYF
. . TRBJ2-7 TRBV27 TGTGCCAGCAGTAGCGGGTACGAGCAGTACTTC CASSSGYEQYF
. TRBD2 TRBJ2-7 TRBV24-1 TGTGCCACCAGTGATGCGGGACTAGCATACGAGCAGTACTTC CATSDAGLAYEQYF
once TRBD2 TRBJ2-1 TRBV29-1 TGCAGCGTCTTAGCGGGAGTAAGAGGTGAGCAGTTCTTC CSVLAGVRGEQFF
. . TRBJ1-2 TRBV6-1 TGTGCCAGCAGTGAAAAGGGGATCGGCTACACCTTC CASSEKGIGYTF
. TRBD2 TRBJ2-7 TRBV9 TGTGCCAGCAGCGTAGGGGCGGGAGGGCCCCACGAGCAGTACTTC CASSVGAGGPHEQYF
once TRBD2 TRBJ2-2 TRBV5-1 TGCGCCAGCAGCTTGGTCCTAGCGGGCACCGGGGAGCTGTTTTTT CASSLVLAGTGELFF
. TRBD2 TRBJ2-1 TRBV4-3 TGCGCCAGCAGCCAAGAGCTAGCGGAGTACAATGAGCAGTTCTTC CASSQELAEYNEQFF
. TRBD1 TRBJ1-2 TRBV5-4 TGTGCCAGCAGTAGACAGGGGGTCGGGTATGGCTACACCTTC CASSRQGVGYGYTF
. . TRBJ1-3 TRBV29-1 TGCAGCGTCGGGAGGGGGAGTATCTCTGGAAACACCATATATTTT CSVGRGSISGNTIYF
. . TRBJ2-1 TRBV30 TGTGCCCGCAGGGCAGGCGTCCACAATGAGCAGTTCTTC CARRAGVHNEQFF
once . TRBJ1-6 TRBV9 TGTGCCAGCAGCGTAGGAGAGCGGGGGAATTCACCCCTCCACTTT CASSVGERGNSPLHF
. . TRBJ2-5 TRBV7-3 TGTGCCAGCAGCTTTGGAGGGGAGACCCAGTACTTC CASSFGGETQYF
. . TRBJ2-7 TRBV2 TGTGCCAGCAGTGAGGGTTTTTACGAGCAGTACTTC CASSEGFYEQYF
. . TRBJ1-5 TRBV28 TGTGCCAGCAGTTTACAAGGGCAGCCCCAGCATTTT CASSLQGQPQHF
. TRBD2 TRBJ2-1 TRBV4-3 TGCGCCAGCAGCCAGGGTCTAGCGGCCAACAATGAGCAGTTCTTC CASSQGLAANNEQFF
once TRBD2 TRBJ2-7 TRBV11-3 TGTGCCAGCAGCTTAAAGGGTGCTAGCGGGAGGGCCTCCTACGAGCAGTACTTC CASSLKGASGRASYEQYF
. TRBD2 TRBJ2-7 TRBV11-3 TGTGCCAGCAGCTTAGGGGGGACTAGCGGGAGCGGCTACGAGCAGTACTTC CASSLGGTSGSGYEQYF
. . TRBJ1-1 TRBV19 TGTGCCAGTGATCTTGGGTTAGAGACCGGGGGCACTGAAGCTTTCTTT CASDLGLETGGTEAFF
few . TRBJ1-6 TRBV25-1 TGTGCCAGCAGTGCGGCAGGTTCTAATTCACCCCTCCACTTT CASSAAGSNSPLHF
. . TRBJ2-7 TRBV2 TGTGCCAGCAGGGAAAACCTTTACGAGCAGTACTTC CASRENLYEQYF
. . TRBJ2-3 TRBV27 TGTGCCAGCAGTCCGTGGACACCTCCGAGAGATACGCAGTATTTT CASSPWTPPRDTQYF
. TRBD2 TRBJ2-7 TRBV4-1 TGCGCCAGCAGCCTTCTCCCCCGTCGGGGGGGGGAGCAGTACTTC CASSLLPRRGGEQYF